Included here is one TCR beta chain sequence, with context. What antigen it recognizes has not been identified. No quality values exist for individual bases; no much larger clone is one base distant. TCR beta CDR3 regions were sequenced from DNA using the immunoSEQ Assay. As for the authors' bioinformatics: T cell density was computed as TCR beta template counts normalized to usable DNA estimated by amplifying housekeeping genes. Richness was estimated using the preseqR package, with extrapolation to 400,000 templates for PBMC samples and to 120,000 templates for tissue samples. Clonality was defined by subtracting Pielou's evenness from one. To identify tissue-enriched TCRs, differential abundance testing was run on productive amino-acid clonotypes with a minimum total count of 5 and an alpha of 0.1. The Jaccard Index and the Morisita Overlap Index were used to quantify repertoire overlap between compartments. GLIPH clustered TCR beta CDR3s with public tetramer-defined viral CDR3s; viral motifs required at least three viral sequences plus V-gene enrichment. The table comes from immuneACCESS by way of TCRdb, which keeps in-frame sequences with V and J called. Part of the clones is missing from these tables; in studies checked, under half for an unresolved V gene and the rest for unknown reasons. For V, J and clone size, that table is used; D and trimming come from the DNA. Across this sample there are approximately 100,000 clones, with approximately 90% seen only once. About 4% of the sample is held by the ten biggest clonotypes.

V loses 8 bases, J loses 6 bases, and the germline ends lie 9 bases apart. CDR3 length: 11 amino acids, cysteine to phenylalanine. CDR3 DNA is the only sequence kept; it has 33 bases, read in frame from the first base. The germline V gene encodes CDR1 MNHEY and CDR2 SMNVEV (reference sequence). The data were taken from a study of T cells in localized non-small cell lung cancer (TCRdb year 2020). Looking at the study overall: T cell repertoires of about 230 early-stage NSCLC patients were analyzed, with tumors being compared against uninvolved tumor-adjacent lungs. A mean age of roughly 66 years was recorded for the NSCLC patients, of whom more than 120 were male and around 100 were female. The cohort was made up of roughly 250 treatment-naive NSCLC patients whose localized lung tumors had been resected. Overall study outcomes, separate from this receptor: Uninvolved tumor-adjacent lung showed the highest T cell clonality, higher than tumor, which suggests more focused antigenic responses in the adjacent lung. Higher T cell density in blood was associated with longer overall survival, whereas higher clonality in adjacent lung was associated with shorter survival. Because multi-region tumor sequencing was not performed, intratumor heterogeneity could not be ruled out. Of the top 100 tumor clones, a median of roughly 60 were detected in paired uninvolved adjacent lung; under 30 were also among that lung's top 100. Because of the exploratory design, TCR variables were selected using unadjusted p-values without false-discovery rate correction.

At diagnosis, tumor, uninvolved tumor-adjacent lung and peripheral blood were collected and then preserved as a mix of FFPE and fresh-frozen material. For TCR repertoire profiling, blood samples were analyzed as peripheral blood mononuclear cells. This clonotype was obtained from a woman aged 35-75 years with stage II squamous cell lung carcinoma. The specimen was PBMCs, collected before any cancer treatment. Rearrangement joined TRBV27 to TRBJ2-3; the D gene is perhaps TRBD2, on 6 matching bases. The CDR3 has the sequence CASEEGDTQYF. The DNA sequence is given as TGTGCCAGCGAGGAGGGGGATACGCAGTATTTT.